Below, 10 T cell receptor beta chains from the same sample are listed, as sequenced in a study of PD-1 blockade in classical Hodgkin lymphoma. Every single patient, without exception, relapsed after autologous stem cell transplantation, and brentuximab vedotin exposure varied. Generated by immunoSEQ multiplex PCR, the TCRdb table keeps only in-frame clones and is missing some. This sample has approximately 100,000 clones, with around 88% found just once. The sample in question was peripheral blood mononuclear cells (PBMCs), obtained before the second cycle of nivolumab. Receptors were obtained from a human donor with classical Hodgkin lymphoma.

V gene TRBV6-4 combines with J gene TRBJ1-1; 9 bases are shared with TRBD1. The CDR3 covers 13 residues. CDR1 and CDR2 from the germline V gene are MRHNA and SNTAGT. The V gene end was trimmed by 0 bases and the J gene end by 8 bases; junction bases not matched to a gene: 1. The CDR3 nucleotides read TGTGCCAGCAGTGACTCGGACAGGGGAGAAGCTTTCTTT. It codes for CASSDSDRGEAFF.

This rearrangement joins TRBV30 to TRBJ1-2, with D hard to call. Germline V gives CDR1 GTSNPN, CDR2 SVGIG (reference sequence). The CDR3 has 11 amino acids. With 3 bases removed from V and 8 bases from J, the gap between germline ends came to 10 bases. The CDR3 coding sequence is TGTGCCTGGAGCCAGTCCAGGGGCTACACCTTC. This codes for CAWSQSRGYTF. Drawing the rest from reference TRBV30 and TRBJ1-2, the complete variable domain is SQTIHQWPATLVQPVGSPLSLECTVEGTSNPNLYWYRQAAGRGLQLLFYSVGIGQISSEVPQNLSASRPQDRQFILSSKKLLLSDSGFYLCAWSQSRGYTFGSGTRLTVV.

The chain recombines TRBV2 with TRBJ1-2; 7 bases are a match to TRBD1. The CDR3 contains 14 residues. Germline CDR1 reads SNHLY; CDR2 reads FYNNEI. After removal of 6 bases from V and 8 bases from J, the junction contained 12 bases not matched to a gene. The CDR3 loop reads CASRGQISPQGYTF. In nucleotides, the CDR3 is TGTGCCAGCAGGGGACAGATTTCCCCTCAGGGCTACACCTTC.

The sample holds a few counts of this clone. This chain uses TRBV19 with TRBJ1-6; D call uncertain. The CDR3 covers 16 residues. Germline CDR1 and CDR2: LNHDA and SQIVND (reference sequence). V was trimmed by 0 bases and J by 7 bases, leaving 13 bases between them. The CDR3 spells CASSIDPRRENSPLHF. In DNA, the CDR3 is TGTGCCAGTAGTATAGATCCCAGACGGGAAAATTCACCCCTCCACTTT.

The J gene is TRBJ1-2, the V gene TRBV7-9, with 7 bases fitting TRBD1. Germline trimming cut 10 bases from V and 7 bases from J; bases unmatched to any gene: 6. CDR1 SEHNR and CDR2 FQNEAQ come from the germline V gene (reference sequence). CDR3 size: 11 residues. The CDR3 here is CAMDRTVGYTF. The CDR3 DNA follows: TGTGCCATGGACAGGACAGTTGGCTACACCTTC.

In DNA, the CDR3 is TGTGCCAGCTCACCGGGGGTTGGGGTGGACGGGACCTACGAGCAGTACTTC. This codes for CASSPGVGVDGTYEQYF. The chain couples TRBV18 to TRBJ2-7; either TRBD1 or TRBD2 may supply D (5 bases each). With 3 bases removed from V and 2 bases from J, the gap between germline ends came to 20 bases. Germline V lookup: CDR1 KGHSH, CDR2 LQKENI. The CDR3 has 17 amino acids.

The chain combines TRBV18 with TRBJ2-7; D might be TRBD1 (5 bases). Trimming removed 2 bases at V and 2 bases at J, with 10 bases between. The germline V gene encodes CDR1 KGHSH and CDR2 LQKENI. This CDR3 region has 14 residues. This CDR3 reads CASSPETAAYEQYF. CDR3 bases: TGTGCCAGCTCACCAGAGACAGCAGCCTACGAGCAGTACTTC.

V is TRBV30 and J is TRBJ2-7; D possibly corresponds to TRBD2 (6 bases). The CDR3 runs 12 residues. Trimming removed 5 bases at V and 6 bases at J, with 14 bases between. The germline gives CDR1 GTSNPN, CDR2 SVGIG (reference sequence). CDR3 sequence reads: CAWGRQGGEQYF. In DNA, the CDR3 is TGTGCCTGGGGTAGGCAGGGAGGCGAGCAGTACTTC.

On this clone itself: In the same sample, other DNA sequences code for this CDR3. The CDR3 DNA is TGTGCCAGCAGTTACCTACAGGGGGGGAACAATGAGCAGTTCTTC. Protein: CASSYLQGGNNEQFF. The chain recombines TRBV6-6 with TRBJ2-1, with D possibly matching TRBD1 (8 bases). In germline, CDR1 is MNHNY, CDR2 SVGAGI (reference sequence). V lost 2 bases, J lost 5 bases, and 13 bases lay in between. The CDR3 totals 15 residues.

V gene TRBV18 combines with J gene TRBJ1-3, with D possibly TRBD1 on 6 matching bases. The CDR3 covers 14 residues. Germline lookup yields CDR1 KGHSH and CDR2 LQKENI. The ends were cut back, 6 bases at V and 8 bases at J, with 17 bases in the middle. The chain's CDR3 is CASSDRNAVDTIYF. The CDR3 region has the DNA TGTGCCAGCTCCGACAGGAATGCGGTGGACACCATATATTTT. The entire variable domain, with the rest obtained from reference TRBV18 and TRBJ1-3, is as follows: NAGVMQNPRHLVRRRGQEARLRCSPMKGHSHVYWYRQLPEEGLKFMVYLQKENIIDESGMPKERFSAEFPKEGPSILRIQQVVRGDSAAYFCASSDRNAVDTIYFGEGSWLTVV.